Listed here are 13 T cell receptor beta chains from one sample, sequenced in a study of cytomegalovirus exposure and HLA in healthy donors. PCR employed 60 Vbeta and 13 Jbeta primers. Some clones are missing from TCRdb's copy, which holds only in-frame ones; the method was immunoSEQ multiplex PCR. The sample lists more than 150,000 clones; roughly 82% were seen once. Material: PBMCs. Receptor source: a woman between 50 and 59 years old in good health and CMV-seropositive.

This clone occurred a few times. The rearrangement links TRBV7-2 to TRBJ1-3; 7 positions match TRBD1. CDR1 is SGHTA and CDR2 is FQGNSA in the germline V gene. The V and J ends lost 8 bases and 6 bases, in that order; junction bases with no gene match: 13. CDR3 length: 15 amino acids. The CDR3 reads CASGHRGRSENTIYF. As DNA, the CDR3 is TGTGCCAGCGGACATAGGGGGCGCTCAGAAAACACCATATATTTT.

The chain has TRBV6-5 and TRBJ1-5; D gene uncertain. CDR3 size: 13 residues. Trimming shortened V by 4 bases and J by 0 bases, and 4 bases separated the two germline ends. Germline CDR1 is MNHEY and CDR2 is SVGAGI. In DNA, the CDR3 is TGTGCCAGCAGTTTTTATAGCAATCAGCCCCAGCATTTT. Its protein product is CASSFYSNQPQHF.

V usage is TRBV2 and J usage is TRBJ2-7; D remains unclear. The ends were cut back, 6 bases at V and 2 bases at J, with 11 bases in the middle. Looked up from germline, CDR1 is SNHLY and CDR2 is FYNNEI. This CDR3 has 13 amino acids. The CDR3 nucleotides read TGTGCCAGCAGGAGGTACGGAACCTACGAGCAGTACTTC. Translation gives CASRRYGTYEQYF.

On this clone: Within the sample, other DNA sequences also encode this same CDR3. The chain combines TRBV2 with TRBJ2-7; possibly TRBD1 for D (5 bases). Trimming removed 1 base at V and 0 bases at J, with 10 bases between. The germline CDR1 and CDR2 sequences are SNHLY and FYNNEI. CDR3 length: 15 residues. CDR3 in amino acids: CASSEDRSSSYEQYF. DNA for the CDR3: TGTGCCAGCAGTGAAGACAGGTCAAGCTCCTACGAGCAGTACTTC.

The chain has TRBV27 and TRBJ1-5, with a weak D call TRBD1 (5 bases). With 3 bases removed from V and 7 bases from J, the gap between germline ends came to 13 bases. This CDR3 comprises 14 residues. Germline assignment: CDR1 MNHEY and CDR2 SMNVEV (reference sequence). DNA for the CDR3: TGTGCCAGCAGTTTTTCTAGGGGAGGCCAGCCCCAGCATTTT. Its translation: CASSFSRGGQPQHF.

The chain combines TRBV7-9 with TRBJ1-2; TRBD1 matches 10 bases. The CDR3 spans 13 residues. In germline, CDR1 is SEHNR, CDR2 FQNEAQ (reference sequence). V lost 5 bases to trimming and J lost 7 bases; unmatched junction nucleotides: 4. In nucleotides, the CDR3 is TGTGCCAGCAGCCTCCGGGACAGGGGTGGCTACACCTTC. Protein sequence: CASSLRDRGGYTF.

The CDR3, as DNA: TGTGCCAGCAGTACCCGAAAGGCGGTCCGCTCTGGGGCCAACGTCCTGACTTTC. Amino acid sequence: CASSTRKAVRSGANVLTF. The V call is TRBV27, the J call TRBJ2-6; D remains unclear. The CDR3 has 18 amino acids. V lost 5 bases and J 0 bases, leaving 17 bases between the germline ends. Germline V gene data show CDR1 as MNHEY and CDR2 as SMNVEV (reference sequence).

The rearrangement links TRBV30 to TRBJ2-2, with 7 nucleotides matching TRBD1. The trim removed 4 bases at V and 1 base at J, leaving 6 bases unmatched. Germline CDR1 GTSNPN, CDR2 SVGIG (reference sequence). This CDR3 has 15 amino acids. Written as DNA, the CDR3 is TGTGCCTGGACCTCAGGGGGATGGAACACCGGGGAGCTGTTTTTT. It is translated as CAWTSGGWNTGELFF.

The gene calls are TRBV9 and TRBJ2-5; the D gene is possibly TRBD2 (6 bases). Germline-derived CDR1 and CDR2 are SGDLS and YYNGEE. CDR3 length: 16 residues. V dropped 6 bases and J dropped 2 bases, with 20 bases sitting between them. CDR3 coding DNA: TGTGCCAGCACGCGTTGGGGGTTTGGGGGGCAAGAGACCCAGTACTTC. Its translation: CASTRWGFGGQETQYF.

The rearrangement links TRBV6-1 to TRBJ1-5; D is unresolved. CDR1 MNHNS and CDR2 SASEGT come from the germline V gene. V gave up 6 bases and J gave up 3 bases, with 12 bases separating them. The CDR3 loop spans 14 amino acids. Here the CDR3 reads CASRIGTANQPQHF. The CDR3 bases are TGTGCCAGCAGAATCGGAACAGCCAATCAGCCCCAGCATTTT.

The J gene is TRBJ1-6, the V gene TRBV11-2; no reliable D call. Germline CDR1 reads SGHAT; CDR2 reads FQNNGV. V was cut by 5 bases and J by 4 bases, with 18 bases left in between. The CDR3 has 17 residues. This CDR3 reads CASSRRTATGYNSPLHF. In DNA form, the CDR3 reads TGTGCCAGCAGCCGGAGGACCGCTACCGGTTATAATTCACCCCTCCACTTT.

The chain combines TRBV9 with TRBJ2-4; 7 nucleotides agree with TRBD1. Losses at the gene ends were 0 bases for V and 7 bases for J; bases not matched to a gene: 7. The CDR3 spans 15 residues. From germline, CDR1 is SGDLS and CDR2 YYNGEE. The CDR3 DNA is TGTGCCAGCAGCGTAGCAGGGACAGCAGCTAACATTCAGTACTTC. Its translation is CASSVAGTAANIQYF.

This chain uses TRBV29-1 with TRBJ1-1, with D possibly being TRBD1 (5 bases). The V end lost 5 bases, the J end lost 6 bases, and 13 bases lay between the germline ends. CDR3 length: 12 amino acids. The germline CDR1 and CDR2 sequences are SQVTM and ANQGSEA. CDR3 protein: CSVSQGTPEAFF. CDR3 nucleotides: TGCAGCGTTTCGCAGGGTACCCCTGAAGCTTTCTTT. Combining the CDR3 with reference TRBV29-1 and TRBJ1-1 gives the whole variable domain SAVISQKPSRDICQRGTSLTIQCQVDSQVTMMFWYRQQPGQSLTLIATANQGSEATYESGFVIDKFPISRPNLTFSTLTVSNMSPEDSSIYLCSVSQGTPEAFFGQGTRLTVV.